This T cell receptor (beta chain) was recorded in a study of cytomegalovirus exposure and HLA in healthy donors. Points from the study as a whole: Earlier analysis yielded a pattern in which most TCR beta V segments were productive about 90% or about 30% of the time. Confirmation in vitro established that three CMV-associated chains were specific for CMV antigens. Researchers reported in a later analysis that a missense DCLRE1C variant was tied to TCR beta V- and J-gene trimming.

CDR3 length: 16 amino acids. CDR1 and CDR2 (germline): SGHVS, FQNEAQ. V dropped 5 bases and J dropped 3; count of bases not matched to a gene: 12. The PCR was carried out with 60 Vbeta primers and 13 Jbeta primers. TCRdb's copy holds only in-frame clones and misses some; the assay was immunoSEQ multiplex PCR. The data contain some 200,000 clones, 80% of them singletons. With respect to this clone: What it recognizes is unknown.

This chain joins TRBV7-8 and TRBJ1-1, with 7 nucleotides matching TRBD1. Specimen: PBMCs. The sequence was obtained from a boy aged 10-17 years in good health and CMV-seronegative. The chain's CDR3 is CASSPNWDSKDTEAFF. As DNA, the CDR3 is TGTGCCAGCAGCCCGAACTGGGACAGTAAGGACACTGAAGCTTTCTTT.